Given below is one T cell receptor beta chain in context. What it binds is unknown. Germline lookup yields CDR1 ENHRY and CDR2 SYGVKD. The CDR3 covers 12 residues. V gave up 10 bases and J gave up 1 base, with 10 bases separating them. These data are taken from a study of T cell repertoires in cytomegalovirus infection. Overall study: CMV infection plus the matching HLA type was flagged by public TCR beta signatures. Regarding the study as a whole: CMV-specific TCR beta clonotypes restricted by HLA-C dominated the ex vivo response.

TCRdb used MiXCR to reprocess the reads, holding one entry per CDR3 protein. The sample has about 890,000 distinct CDR3 sequences, 31% seen once. This TCR derives from a human donor in good health (CMV status not recorded). Some clones in this sample may be carry-over from other donors' samples. The sequenced sample was cultured CD8+ T cells from PBMCs, obtained from culture after CMV antigen stimulation. The rearrangement uses TRBV10-3 and TRBJ1-1, with D tentatively TRBD1 (5 bases). The CDR3 sequence is CATVGENTEAFF. CDR3 DNA: TGTGCCACCGTGGGGGAGAACACTGAAGCTTTCTTT.